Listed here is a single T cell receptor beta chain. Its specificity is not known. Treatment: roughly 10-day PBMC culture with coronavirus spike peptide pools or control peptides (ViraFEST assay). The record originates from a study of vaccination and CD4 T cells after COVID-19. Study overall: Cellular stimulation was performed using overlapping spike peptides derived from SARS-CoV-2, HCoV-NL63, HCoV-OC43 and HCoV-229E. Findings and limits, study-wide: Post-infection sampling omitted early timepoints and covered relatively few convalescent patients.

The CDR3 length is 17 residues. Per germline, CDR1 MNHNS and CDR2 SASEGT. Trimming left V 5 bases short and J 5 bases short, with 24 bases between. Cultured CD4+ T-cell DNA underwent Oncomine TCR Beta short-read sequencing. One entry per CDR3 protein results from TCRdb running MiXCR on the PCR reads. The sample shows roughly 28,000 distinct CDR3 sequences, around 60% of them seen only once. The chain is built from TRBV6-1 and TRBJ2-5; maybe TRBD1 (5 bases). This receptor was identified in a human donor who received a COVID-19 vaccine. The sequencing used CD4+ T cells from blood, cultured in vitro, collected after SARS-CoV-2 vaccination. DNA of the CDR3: TGTGCCAGCAGTCAAACCACAGACAGCCTGGGGTCGGAGACCCAGTACTTC. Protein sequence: CASSQTTDSLGSETQYF.